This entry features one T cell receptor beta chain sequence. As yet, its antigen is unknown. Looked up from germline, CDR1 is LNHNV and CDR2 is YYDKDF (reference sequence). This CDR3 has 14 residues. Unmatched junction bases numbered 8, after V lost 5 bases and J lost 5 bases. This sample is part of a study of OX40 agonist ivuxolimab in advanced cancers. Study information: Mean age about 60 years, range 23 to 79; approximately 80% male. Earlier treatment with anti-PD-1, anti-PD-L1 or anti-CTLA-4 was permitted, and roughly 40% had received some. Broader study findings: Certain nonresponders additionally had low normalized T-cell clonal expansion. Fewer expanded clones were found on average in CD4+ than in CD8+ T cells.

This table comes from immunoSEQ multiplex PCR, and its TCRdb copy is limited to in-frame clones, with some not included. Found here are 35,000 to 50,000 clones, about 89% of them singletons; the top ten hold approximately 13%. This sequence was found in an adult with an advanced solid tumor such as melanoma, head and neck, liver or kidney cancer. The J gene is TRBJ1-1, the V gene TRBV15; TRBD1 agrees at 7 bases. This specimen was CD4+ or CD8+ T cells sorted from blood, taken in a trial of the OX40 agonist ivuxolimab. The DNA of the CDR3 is TGTGCCACCAGCTCGAGGGGGCTGAGTACTGAAGCTTTCTTT. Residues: CATSSRGLSTEAFF.